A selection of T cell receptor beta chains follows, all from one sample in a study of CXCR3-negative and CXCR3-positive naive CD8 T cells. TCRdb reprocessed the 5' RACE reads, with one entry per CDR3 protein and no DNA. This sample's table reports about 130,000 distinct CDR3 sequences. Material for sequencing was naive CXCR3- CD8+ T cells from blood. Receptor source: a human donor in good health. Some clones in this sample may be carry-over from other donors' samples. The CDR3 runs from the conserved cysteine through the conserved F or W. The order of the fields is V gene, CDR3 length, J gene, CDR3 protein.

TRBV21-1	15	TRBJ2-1	CASSILAEPYNEQFF
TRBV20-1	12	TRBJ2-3	CSATTWGDTQYF
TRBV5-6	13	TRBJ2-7	CASSPMPAYEQYF
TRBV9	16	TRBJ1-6	CASSVGAGPYNSPLHF
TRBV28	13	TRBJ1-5	CASSLGSRPPQHF
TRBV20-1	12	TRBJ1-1	CSATKINTEAFF
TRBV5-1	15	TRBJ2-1	CASSPGWGIYNEQFF
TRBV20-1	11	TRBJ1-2	CSARAGTAPPF
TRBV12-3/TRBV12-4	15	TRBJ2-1	CASSLVGQGLDEQFF
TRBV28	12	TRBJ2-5	CASSFPQETQYF
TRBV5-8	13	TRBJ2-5	CASSEGGLETQYF
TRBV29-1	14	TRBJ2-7	CSVTPEGYSYEQYF
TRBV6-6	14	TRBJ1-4	CASSLSAWVEKLFF
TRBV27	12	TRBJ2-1	CASSSGLNEQFF
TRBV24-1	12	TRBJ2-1	CATTDRDNEQFF
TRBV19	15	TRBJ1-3	CATRVRGDSGNTIYF
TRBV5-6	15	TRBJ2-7	CASSFGRTGPYEQYF
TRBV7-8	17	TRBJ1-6	CASSLGGASLYNSPLHF
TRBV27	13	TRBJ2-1	CASSLGPGVEQFF
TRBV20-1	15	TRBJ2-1	CSARVPGTSWSEQFF
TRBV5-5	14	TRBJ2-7	CASSLPTGPYEQYF
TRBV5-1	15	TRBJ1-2	CASSLSGQARDYYTF
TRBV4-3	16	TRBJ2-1	CASSQDDQGWVNEQFF
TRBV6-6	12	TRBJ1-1	CASSWGTTEAFF
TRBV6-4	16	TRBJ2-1	CASSDSASGGAHEQFF
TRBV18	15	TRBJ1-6	CASSPTGGYGSPLHF
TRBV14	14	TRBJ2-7	CASSHHTPSYEQYF
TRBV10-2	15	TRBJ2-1	CASSEGGGPNNEQFF
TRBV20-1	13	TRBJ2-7	CSASRDRDYEQYF